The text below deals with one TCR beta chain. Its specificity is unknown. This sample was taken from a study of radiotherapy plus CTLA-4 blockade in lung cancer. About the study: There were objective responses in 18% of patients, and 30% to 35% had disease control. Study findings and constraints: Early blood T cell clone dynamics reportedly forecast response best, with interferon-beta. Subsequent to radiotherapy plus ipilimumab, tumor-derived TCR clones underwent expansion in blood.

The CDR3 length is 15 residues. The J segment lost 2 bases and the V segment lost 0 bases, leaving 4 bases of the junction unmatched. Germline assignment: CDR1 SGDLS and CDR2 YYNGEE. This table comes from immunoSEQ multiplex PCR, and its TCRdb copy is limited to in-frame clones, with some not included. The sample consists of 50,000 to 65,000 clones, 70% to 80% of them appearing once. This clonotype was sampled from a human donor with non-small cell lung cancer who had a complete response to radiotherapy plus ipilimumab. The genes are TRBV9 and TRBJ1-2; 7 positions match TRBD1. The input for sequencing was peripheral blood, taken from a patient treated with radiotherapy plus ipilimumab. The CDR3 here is CASSVEGAGNYGYTF. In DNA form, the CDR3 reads TGTGCCAGCAGCGTAGAGGGGGCGGGGAACTATGGCTACACCTTC.